This TCR beta chain was captured in a study of long-term antiretroviral therapy in people with HIV. Looking at the study overall: The 2015 immediate-ART recommendation came about a decade after the earliest samples. General study points: Post-ART diversity increased but stayed below transplant donor controls.

Regarding this clone: Its antigen is currently unknown.

Researchers ran immunoSEQ v3.0 at survey level. The repertoire was sequenced with immunoSEQ multiplex PCR; TCRdb's copy has only in-frame clones and lacks some. This sample yields about 27,000 clones, of which roughly 80% are seen a single time; approximately 10% belongs to the top ten. The CDR3 consists of 15 residues. The germline CDR1 and CDR2 sequences are SEHNR and FQNEAQ (reference sequence). Trimming at V came to 2 bases and at J to 4 bases, leaving 6 bases not matched to a gene. A minimum of one pre-ART and two post-ART PBMC samples existed for each donor. This material consisted of unsorted PBMCs, taken 3 years after starting antiretroviral therapy. The source is a man in his forties or fifties with HIV. V and J are TRBV7-9 and TRBJ2-3; TRBD1 agrees at 7 bases. The CDR3: CASSLWQGVPDTQYF. The CDR3 DNA reads as TGTGCCAGCAGCTTATGGCAGGGGGTCCCAGATACGCAGTATTTT. The full variable domain, completed using reference TRBV7-9 and TRBJ2-3, is DTGVSQNPRHKITKRGQNVTFRCDPISEHNRLYWYRQTLGQGPEFLTYFQNEAQLEKSRLLSDRFSAERPKGSFSTLEIQRTEQGDSAMYLCASSLWQGVPDTQYFGPGTRLTVL.